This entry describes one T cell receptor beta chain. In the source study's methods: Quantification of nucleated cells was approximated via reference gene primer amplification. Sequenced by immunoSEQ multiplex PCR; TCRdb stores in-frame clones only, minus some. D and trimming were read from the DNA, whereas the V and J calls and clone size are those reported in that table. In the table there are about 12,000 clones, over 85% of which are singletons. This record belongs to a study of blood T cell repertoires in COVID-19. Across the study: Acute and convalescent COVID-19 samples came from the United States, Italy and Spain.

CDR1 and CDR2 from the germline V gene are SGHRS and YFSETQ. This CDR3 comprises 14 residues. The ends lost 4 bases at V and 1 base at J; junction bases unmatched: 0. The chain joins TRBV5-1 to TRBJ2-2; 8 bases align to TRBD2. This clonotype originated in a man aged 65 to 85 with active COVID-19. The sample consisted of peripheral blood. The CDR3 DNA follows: TGCGCCAGCAGCGCGGGAGGGAACACCGGGGAGCTGTTTTTT. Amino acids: CASSAGGNTGELFF.